This T cell receptor (beta chain) emerged from a study of T cells in Graves' hyperthyroidism and ophthalmopathy. The sample holds many counts of this clonotype. What it binds is not known. What was amplified from RNA transcripts were TCR beta CDR3 regions. TCR CDR3 underwent first-round RT-PCR with the HTBI primer set. A single record per CDR3 protein comes from TCRdb applying MiXCR to the multiplex PCR reads. The table records 500,000 to 600,000 distinct CDR3 sequences, 15% to 20% of them present only once. Patients having uncontrolled infection, another autoimmune disease, pregnancy or lactation were not included. Study-level findings and limits: In validation, the model predicted ophthalmopathy. These predictions came a median about 6.8 months before onset.

V gave up 4 bases and J gave up 5 bases, with 7 bases separating them. CDR3 length: 11 amino acids. Per germline, CDR1 SGHRS and CDR2 YFSETQ. V and J are TRBV5-1 and TRBJ2-7; no firm D call. Specimen: blood. The TCR comes from a man aged 40-55 years with Graves' ophthalmopathy. Written as DNA, the CDR3 is TGCGCCAGCAGCGACCTAGACGAGCAGTACTTC. Protein sequence: CASSDLDEQYF.